This TCR beta chain was documented in a study of low-dose radiotherapy and immunotherapy resistance in tumors. Study-level information: Per fraction, Cohort 1 was given 0.5 Gy every 2 weeks, for a total of 6.5 Gy. Study patients were administered oral aspirin at 300 mg daily for four cycles from cycle 1 day 1. Covering alpha and beta chains, TRAV- and TRBV-specific primers were used for the first-strand cDNA.

The authors ran roughly 20 PCR cycles to amplify TCRs with a constant-region primer and V-primer adapter. In vitro transcription served to amplify the isolated mRNA. Via MiXCR, TCRdb re-called the reads, giving one row per CDR3 protein. Found here are 40,000 to 65,000 distinct CDR3 sequences, around 35% of them singletons; the top ten hold 7.5% to 9.5%. There are 16 residues in the CDR3. V lost 2 bases, J lost 3 bases, and 17 bases lay in between. Germline-derived CDR1 and CDR2 are SNHLY and FYNNEI. Time point described: after trial treatment. Noted treatment: LDRT plus nivolumab, ipilimumab, low-dose cyclophosphamide and aspirin (RACIN trial).

The receptor's source is a male donor with rectosigmoid adenocarcinoma. Sequences were derived from PBMCs, sampled after low-dose radiotherapy plus immunotherapy. The V call is TRBV2, the J call TRBJ2-7, with TRBD1 as a possible D gene (5 bases). The CDR3: CASSEIGAGSVYEQYF. CDR3 bases: TGTGCCAGCAGTGAAATAGGGGCAGGGTCTGTCTACGAGCAGTACTTC.